A single T cell receptor beta chain is shown here with its context. This sample was taken from a study of blood T cell repertoires in COVID-19. Trimming stripped 5 bases from V and 1 base from J, with 14 bases between. CDR1 is MNHEY, CDR2 SVGAGI, per germline. This CDR3 is 15 amino acids long. Generated by immunoSEQ multiplex PCR, the TCRdb table keeps only in-frame clones and is missing some. This sample has about 170,000 clones, with 80% to 90% found just once. The chain recombines TRBV6-5 with TRBJ1-1; the D gene is possibly TRBD1 (6 bases). The sample was peripheral blood. This clonotype was obtained from a woman in her 70s with COVID-19, enrolled during active disease. The CDR3 nucleotides are TGTGCCAGCAGTCCGCCTACAGGGAGGAACACTGAAGCTTTCTTT. Its translation: CASSPPTGRNTEAFF.